This TCR beta chain was sequenced in a study of T cell changes during pregnancy in multiple sclerosis. Germline lookup yields CDR1 SQVTM and CDR2 ANQGSEA. Trimming removed 0 bases from V and 2 bases from J; junction bases left unmatched: 7. This CDR3 spans 16 amino acids. Method: immunoSEQ multiplex PCR; TCRdb's copy keeps in-frame clones and lacks some. The sample carries about 110,000 clones, 75% to 95% recorded once. Sequencing used peripheral blood, obtained before pregnancy. This sequence was found in a female donor with multiple sclerosis, enrolled in a pregnancy study. The genes are TRBV29-1 and TRBJ2-5, with TRBD2 matching 9 bases. DNA for the CDR3: TGCAGCGTTGAAGATCGGCTAGCGGGGACACAAGAGACCCAGTACTTC. It encodes CSVEDRLAGTQETQYF.